Presented here are 21 T cell receptor beta chains from one specimen sequenced in a study of OX40 agonist ivuxolimab in advanced cancers. Sequencing used immunoSEQ multiplex PCR; TCRdb keeps in-frame clones, though not all of them. The sample lists approximately 44,000 clones, about 86% occurring once. The material sequenced was CD4+ or CD8+ T cells sorted from blood, taken in a trial of the OX40 agonist ivuxolimab. Every receptor here comes from an adult with an advanced solid tumor such as melanoma, head and neck, liver or kidney cancer.

The chain is built from TRBV7-2 and TRBJ1-1; possible D gene TRBD1, 5 bases. Germline V gene lookup returns CDR1 SGHTA and CDR2 FQGNSA. Trimming removed 1 base at V and 12 bases at J, with 15 bases between. This CDR3 has 13 residues. The CDR3 loop reads CASSLDQGTPPFF. Here the CDR3 DNA reads TGTGCCAGCAGCTTAGATCAGGGTACCCCGCCTTTCTTT.

The V and J genes are TRBV7-3 and TRBJ1-1; the D gene is possibly TRBD1 (5 bases). This CDR3 spans 14 amino acids. From germline, CDR1 is SGHTA and CDR2 FQGTGA. Deletions cut 4 bases from V and 5 bases from J, with 14 bases between. The CDR3 DNA follows: TGTGCCAGCAGCTCGGGGGTGGTCGGTACTGAAGCTTTCTTT. The encoded protein is CASSSGVVGTEAFF.

The gene calls are TRBV18 and TRBJ1-5, with D possibly matching TRBD1 (5 bases). The V end lost 6 bases, the J end lost 4 bases, and 13 bases lay between the germline ends. Germline loops: CDR1 KGHSH, CDR2 LQKENI. The CDR3 has 14 amino acids. CDR3 region: CASSGGGLNQPQHF. In DNA form, the CDR3 reads TGTGCCAGCTCGGGGGGGGGATTGAATCAGCCCCAGCATTTT.

The gene calls are TRBV19 and TRBJ2-7; possibly TRBD2 for D (6 bases). V lost 6 bases, J lost 12 bases, and 15 bases lay in between. Germline V gene data show CDR1 as LNHDA and CDR2 as SQIVND (reference sequence). The CDR3 runs 11 residues. The CDR3 sequence is CASSSRDSLYF. The CDR3 DNA sequence: TGTGCCAGTAGCTCTCGGGACTCTCTGTACTTC.

This chain uses TRBV7-9 with TRBJ2-3, with 8 nucleotides matching TRBD2. This CDR3 spans 17 amino acids. With V trimmed by 5 bases and J by 0 bases, 10 bases remained unmatched. Germline CDR1 and CDR2: SEHNR and FQNEAQ (reference sequence). DNA of the CDR3: TGTGCCAGCAGCCCAAAGCGGGAGTTTCTAAGCACAGATACGCAGTATTTT. Translated, it gives CASSPKREFLSTDTQYF.

The rearrangement links TRBV23-1 to TRBJ1-2; D is unclear. TRBV23-1 is marked as an open reading frame, function uncertain. V was shortened by 1 base and J by 8 bases, with 11 bases between the two germline ends. The length of the CDR3 is 13 residues. The CDR3 reads CASSQLEGLGYTF. In DNA form, the CDR3 reads TGCGCCAGCAGTCAATTAGAAGGGTTAGGCTACACCTTC.

J is TRBJ2-5 and V is TRBV6-1; 9 bases match TRBD2. With 10 bases clipped from V and 1 base from J, the junction kept 10 bases outside the gene matches. This CDR3 spans 15 amino acids. Per germline, CDR1 MNHNS and CDR2 SASEGT. The CDR3 is CATLRGGARQETQYF. The DNA of the CDR3 is TGTGCCACCCTCCGCGGGGGGGCCCGCCAAGAGACCCAGTACTTC.

The chain couples TRBV4-1 to TRBJ2-1, with TRBD2 matching 9 bases. V was clipped by 1 base and J by 7 bases; unmatched bases: 8. Germline-derived CDR1 and CDR2 are MGHRA and YSYEKL. CDR3 size: 16 residues. The CDR3 DNA is TGCGCCAGCAGCCAAGGTCTAGCGGGAAGAGGGAATGAGCAGTTCTTC. Translating it yields CASSQGLAGRGNEQFF.

This clone appeared a few times. The rearrangement links TRBV19 to TRBJ2-7; 9 positions agree with TRBD2. CDR1 and CDR2 (germline): LNHDA, SQIVND (reference sequence). Losses at the gene ends were 5 bases for V and 6 bases for J; bases not matched to a gene: 5. CDR3 length equals 13 residues. CDR3 in amino acids: CASSVAGVSEQYF. CDR3 bases: TGTGCCAGTAGTGTAGCGGGAGTATCCGAGCAGTACTTC.

The CDR3: CAISGGQPNEQFF. The CDR3 DNA is TGTGCCATCAGTGGCGGGCAGCCCAATGAGCAGTTCTTC. This chain uses TRBV10-3 with TRBJ2-1; a weak D match, TRBD2 (5 bases). The V end was cut by 4 bases, the J end by 6 bases, with 10 bases between. Germline loops: CDR1 ENHRY, CDR2 SYGVKD. This CDR3 is built from 13 residues.

This sequence joins TRBV19 and TRBJ1-4; a weak D match, TRBD1 (6 bases). CDR1 LNHDA and CDR2 SQIVND come from the germline V gene (reference sequence). Deletions cut 7 bases from V and 0 bases from J, with 15 bases between. This CDR3 region has 16 residues. The CDR3 sequence is CASTPQGKATNEKLFF. The CDR3 DNA is TGTGCCAGTACCCCACAGGGAAAGGCAACTAATGAAAAACTGTTTTTT. The whole variable domain, remainder taken from reference TRBV19 and TRBJ1-4, is DGGITQSPKYLFRKEGQNVTLSCEQNLNHDAMYWYRQDPGQGLRLIYYSQIVNDFQKGDIAEGYSVSREKKESFPLTVTSAQKNPTAFYLCASTPQGKATNEKLFFGSGTQLSVL.

This chain links TRBV6-1 with TRBJ2-3; 7 nucleotides agree with TRBD2. The CDR3 contains 14 residues. Per germline, CDR1 MNHNS and CDR2 SASEGT. The V and J ends lost 11 bases and 3 bases, in that order; junction bases with no gene match: 11. The CDR3 protein is CAVYRGRETDTQYF. The CDR3 DNA is TGTGCCGTCTACCGGGGGAGGGAAACAGATACGCAGTATTTT.

The CDR3 DNA reads as TGCAGTGCCCGCAGTGGAGAGACCCAGTACTTC. Protein: CSARSGETQYF. The chain joins TRBV20-1 to TRBJ2-5, with unresolved D. The CDR3 spans 11 residues. Germline V gives CDR1 DFQATT, CDR2 SNEGSKA (reference sequence). V gave up 6 bases and J gave up 4 bases, with 9 bases separating them.

The CDR3: CASSPGTSGEITNEQFF. The CDR3 DNA reads as TGTGCCAGCTCCCCGGGGACTAGCGGGGAAATTACAAATGAGCAGTTCTTC. This rearrangement joins TRBV18 to TRBJ2-1, with 13 bases aligning to TRBD2. The CDR3 spans 17 residues. V shed 6 bases and J 7 bases; nucleotides not matched to a gene: 12. Germline CDR1 and CDR2: KGHSH and LQKENI.

This chain connects TRBV7-2 to TRBJ1-2; the D gene is possibly TRBD1 (6 bases). V was trimmed by 4 bases and J by 6 bases, leaving 15 bases between them. CDR3 size: 14 residues. Germline V lookup: CDR1 SGHTA, CDR2 FQGNSA. The CDR3 DNA is TGTGCCAGCAGCTGGACAGCGGGGTACGATGGCTACACCTTC. Encoded protein: CASSWTAGYDGYTF.

This rearrangement joins TRBV6-5 to TRBJ2-1; 7 bases map to TRBD2. Germline lookup yields CDR1 MNHEY and CDR2 SVGAGI. Trimming at V came to 0 bases and at J to 8 bases, leaving 4 bases not matched to a gene. This CDR3 region has 14 residues. This CDR3 is CASSYSVGGDEQFF. The CDR3 region has the DNA TGTGCCAGCAGTTACTCGGTGGGAGGGGATGAGCAGTTCTTC.

This sequence joins TRBV30 and TRBJ1-2; possibly TRBD1 for D (6 bases). The CDR3 has 13 amino acids. From germline, CDR1 is GTSNPN and CDR2 SVGIG (reference sequence). Between the trimmed V and J ends, which lost 0 bases and 2 bases, there was a span of 7 bases. The CDR3 DNA is TGTGCCTGGAGTGTAAGGGGGAACTATGGCTACACCTTC. Translation: CAWSVRGNYGYTF.

This rearrangement joins TRBV4-1 to TRBJ2-5; 8 positions match TRBD1. CDR3 length: 17 residues. Germline assignment: CDR1 MGHRA and CDR2 YSYEKL. Losses at the gene ends were 1 base for V and 5 bases for J; bases not matched to a gene: 12. DNA of the CDR3: TGCGCCAGCAGCCAAGGGTCCGGGACAGGATTTATGGAGACCCAGTACTTC. Amino acid sequence: CASSQGSGTGFMETQYF.

The rearrangement joins TRBV4-2 to TRBJ1-4; D might be TRBD1 (5 bases). V was cut by 0 bases and J by 7 bases, with 12 bases left in between. Germline V lookup: CDR1 LGHNA, CDR2 YNFKEQ. The CDR3 runs 15 residues. CDR3 sequence reads: CASSQERQGAEKLFF. For the CDR3, the DNA is TGTGCCAGCAGCCAAGAGAGGCAGGGAGCTGAAAAACTGTTTTTT.

This clone was counted between two and nine times. The V call is TRBV27, the J call TRBJ2-3; D gene ambiguous. Trimming removed 3 bases from V and 5 bases from J, with 3 bases in between. This CDR3 has 11 residues. Per germline, CDR1 MNHEY and CDR2 SMNVEV (reference sequence). The DNA for the CDR3 is TGTGCCAGCAGTTTTCAAGATACGCAGTATTTT. This sequence encodes CASSFQDTQYF.

The V call is TRBV11-2, the J call TRBJ2-1; D not certain. Germline values: CDR1 SGHAT, CDR2 FQNNGV. V gave up 0 bases and J gave up 4 bases, with 10 bases separating them. The CDR3 is made up of 15 amino acids. The CDR3 protein is CASSLDQQRYNEQFF. In nucleotides, the CDR3 is TGTGCCAGCAGCTTAGATCAGCAGCGATACAATGAGCAGTTCTTC.